A single sample is the source of the 15 T cell receptor beta chains below, sequenced in a study of T and B cells in COVID-19 patients. Each TRB amplification used roughly 240-550 ng of genomic DNA from blood. Multiplex PCR with BIOMED2 TRB-A/B primer pools amplified TRB rearrangements. TCRdb itself ran the multiplex PCR reads through MiXCR, one entry per CDR3 protein. The data hold around 9,000 distinct CDR3 sequences, with approximately 30% observed a single time. The sequenced sample consisted of blood. These receptor sequences come from a human donor who had recovered from COVID-19.

The chain links TRBV6-1 to TRBJ2-1; TRBD1 matches at 8 bases. V gave up 4 bases and J gave up 5 bases; unmatched junction bases: 7. The CDR3 is 15 amino acids. Per the germline V gene, CDR1 is MNHNS and CDR2 is SASEGT. CDR3 sequence: CASSAGTGGHNEQFF. For the CDR3, the DNA is TGTGCCAGCAGTGCCGGGACAGGCGGACACAATGAGCAGTTCTTC.

The V and J genes are TRBV6-6 and TRBJ1-5; D is perhaps TRBD1 (5 bases). Deletions cut 2 bases from V and 6 bases from J, with 11 bases between. Germline assignment: CDR1 MNHNY and CDR2 SVGAGI (reference sequence). The length of the CDR3 is 14 residues. The CDR3 protein is CASSYMEQGQPQHF. The DNA for the CDR3 is TGTGCCAGCAGTTACATGGAGCAGGGTCAGCCCCAGCATTTT.

Turning to this clonotype: This clone may be a read error of a much larger clone one base away. This chain joins TRBV19 and TRBJ2-2; possibly TRBD1 or TRBD2 for D (7 bases each). The ends were cut back, 11 bases at V and 5 bases at J, with 24 bases in the middle. Germline V gene data show CDR1 as LNHDA and CDR2 as SQIVND (reference sequence). The CDR3 is 16 amino acids. The DNA of the CDR3 is TGTGCCTGTCTGAATTGGGGGCAGGGGGGGACCGGGGAGCTGTTTTTT. Its protein is CACLNWGQGGTGELFF.

This clonotype was counted between two and nine times. The junction and the germline gene differ at one end; a read error may be behind it. V gene TRBV5-4 combines with J gene TRBJ2-7; D remains unclear. This CDR3 spans 9 amino acids. In germline, CDR1 is SGHNT, CDR2 YYREEE (reference sequence). As DNA, the CDR3 is TGTGCCAGCAGCTTGGAGCAGATCTTC. Residues: CASSLEQIF. Full variable domain (outside the CDR3, taken from reference TRBV5-4 and TRBJ2-7): ETGVTQSPTHLIKTRGQQVTLRCSSQSGHNTVSWYQQALGQGPQFIFQYYREEENGRGNFPPRFSGLQFPNYSSELNVNALELDDSALYLCASSLEQIFGPGTRLTVT.

This clonotype was observed a handful of times. The chain recombines TRBV11-1 with TRBJ1-5; no firm D call. From germline, CDR1 is SGHAT and CDR2 FQDESV (reference sequence). With 1 base removed from V and 7 bases from J, the gap between germline ends came to 11 bases. The CDR3 contains 14 residues. This CDR3 is CASSLGGGKQPQHF. In DNA, the CDR3 is TGTGCCAGCAGCTTAGGGGGAGGGAAGCAGCCCCAGCATTTT.

The rearrangement joins TRBV6-5 to TRBJ2-5; TRBD1 aligns across 8 bases. Germline trimming cut 2 bases from V and 2 bases from J; bases unmatched to any gene: 13. The germline V gene has CDR1 MNHEY and CDR2 SVGAGI. This CDR3 is 18 amino acids long. CDR3 DNA sequence: TGTGCCAGCAGTTACGTTTGGAGCAGGGGGCAACGGCAAGAGACCCAGTACTTC. Translating it yields CASSYVWSRGQRQETQYF.

By share, this clonotype ranks as medium-sized. The chain is built from TRBV6-1 and TRBJ2-1; D gene unclear. Germline V gives CDR1 MNHNS, CDR2 SASEGT. This CDR3 region has 14 residues. The V end was cut by 5 bases, the J end by 3 bases, with 11 bases between. In DNA form, the CDR3 reads TGTGCCAGCAGTTCAGGATTAGACTACAATGAGCAGTTCTTC. This encodes CASSSGLDYNEQFF.

A word on this clonotype: This may come from a read error, since a much larger clone is one base off. This chain joins TRBV19 and TRBJ2-2; D uncertain. CDR1 and CDR2 (germline): LNHDA, SQIVND (reference sequence). The CDR3 is made up of 16 amino acids. Here the CDR3 reads CACSILGSANTGELFF. The CDR3 coding sequence is TGTGCCTGTAGTATTTTGGGGTCCGCGAACACCGGGGAGCTGTTTTTT.

The sample holds a few counts of this clonotype. The genes are TRBV10-3 and TRBJ2-3; D gene ambiguous. V was shortened by 0 bases and J by 0 bases, with 19 bases between the two germline ends. The CDR3 spans 19 residues. Looked up from germline, CDR1 is ENHRY and CDR2 is SYGVKD. The DNA of the CDR3 is TGTGCCATCAGTGAGTCTCGACTGGAGCCCTATACTAGCACAGATACGCAGTATTTT. As protein: CAISESRLEPYTSTDTQYF.

Comment on this clonotype: A much more abundant neighbour one base away suggests this may be a read error. Because it lacks the conserved phenylalanine or tryptophan at the end, this CDR3 is likely a read error. The chain links TRBV12-3 or TRBV12-4 to TRBJ2-1, with TRBD2 matching over 10 bases. This CDR3 region has 17 residues. Trimming cost V 5 bases and J 6 bases; bases outside gene matches: 13. CDR3 loop: CASSPQLGTSALNEQFY. The CDR3 bases are TGTGCCAGCAGTCCTCAACTCGGGACTAGCGCGCTCAATGAGCAGTTCTAC.

The chain employs TRBV4-2 and TRBJ2-3; no clear D gene. Germline lookup yields CDR1 LGHNA and CDR2 YNFKEQ. There are 14 residues in the CDR3. The V end lost 0 bases, the J end lost 1 base, and 5 bases lay between the germline ends. The CDR3 coding sequence is TGTGCCAGCAGCCAAGATCAGGGCACAGATACGCAGTATTTT. It encodes CASSQDQGTDTQYF.

Here the CDR3 DNA reads TGTGCCACCAGCAGGGACCGGTCAAACATTCAGTACTTC. Protein: CATSRDRSNIQYF. The V gene is TRBV15, the J gene TRBJ2-4; D not certain. The CDR3 has 13 residues. Trimming removed 3 bases from V and 6 bases from J, with 9 bases in between. CDR1 LNHNV and CDR2 YYDKDF come from the germline V gene (reference sequence).

J is TRBJ1-1 and V is TRBV18; D is uncertain. The germline gives CDR1 KGHSH, CDR2 LQKENI. The CDR3 sequence is 12 residues long. The ends were cut back, 3 bases at V and 2 bases at J, with 4 bases in the middle. The CDR3 spells CASSPFNTEAFF. The CDR3, as DNA: TGTGCCAGCTCACCCTTTAACACTGAAGCTTTCTTT.

The rearrangement uses TRBV27 and TRBJ2-1; D not certain. Trimming left V 7 bases short and J 2 bases short, with 12 bases between. Looked up from germline, CDR1 is MNHEY and CDR2 is SMNVEV (reference sequence). The CDR3 has 14 residues. In DNA form, the CDR3 reads TGTGCCAGCAAACCGCAGGCCGCCTACAATGAGCAGTTCTTC. Encoded protein: CASKPQAAYNEQFF.

This clonotype was counted a few times. The V call is TRBV4-1, the J call TRBJ1-3; D is uncertain. Germline values: CDR1 MGHRA, CDR2 YSYEKL. The CDR3 spans 14 residues. Trimming left V 0 bases short and J 4 bases short, with 7 bases between. The CDR3 loop is CASSQDYVGNTIYF. CDR3 in DNA: TGCGCCAGCAGCCAAGACTATGTAGGAAACACCATATATTTT.